A single sample gave rise to the 18 T cell receptor beta chains below, sequenced in a study of T-cell memory formation after mild COVID-19. One entry per CDR3 protein results from TCRdb running MiXCR on the 5' RACE reads. There are some 200,000 distinct CDR3 sequences in the sample; roughly a fifth occur only once, and under 25% lies in the top ten. The sample comprised PBMCs or a T cell subset sorted from them (not recorded which). The receptor source for this set is an adult woman who had mild COVID-19 (a few samples of this study predate the infection). Cell type and time point are not known.

The chain joins TRBV9 to TRBJ2-7; weak D call: TRBD2 (6 bases). The V end was cut by 0 bases, the J end by 4 bases, with 17 bases between. The CDR3 contains 16 residues. The germline gives CDR1 SGDLS, CDR2 YYNGEE. The CDR3, as DNA: TGTGCCAGCAGCGTAGGGAGGGGTAGCGGTGCTTACGAGCAGTACTTC. It is translated as CASSVGRGSGAYEQYF.

This rearrangement joins TRBV29-1 to TRBJ2-5; tentatively, D is TRBD2 (6 bases). This CDR3 region has 16 residues. The V gene's germline CDR1 is SQVTM and CDR2 ANQGSEA. Between the trimmed V and J ends, which lost 3 bases and 5 bases, there was a span of 22 bases. The CDR3 nucleotides are TGCAGCGTTGAGGCTCATGTCGCGGTTCGGGGGGAGACCCAGTACTTC. Translation: CSVEAHVAVRGETQYF. Full variable domain (outside the CDR3, taken from reference TRBV29-1 and TRBJ2-5): SAVISQKPSRDICQRGTSLTIQCQVDSQVTMMFWYRQQPGQSLTLIATANQGSEATYESGFVIDKFPISRPNLTFSTLTVSNMSPEDSSIYLCSVEAHVAVRGETQYFGPGTRLLVL.

The chain has TRBV5-1 and TRBJ2-7; 9 positions match TRBD2. CDR1 is SGHRS, CDR2 YFSETQ, per germline. J gave up 2 bases and V 0 bases, and 3 bases lay outside the gene matches. The CDR3 runs 15 residues. In nucleotides, the CDR3 is TGCGCCAGCAGCTTGGGACTAGCGGACACCTACGAGCAGTACTTC. Protein: CASSLGLADTYEQYF.

This clonotype came up a few times. The V call is TRBV9, the J call TRBJ2-1, with 8 positions matching TRBD1. Germline V gene data show CDR1 as SGDLS and CDR2 as YYNGEE. V gave up 0 bases and J gave up 4 bases; unmatched junction bases: 3. The CDR3 has 15 residues. This CDR3 reads CASSVARGLYNEQFF. DNA for the CDR3: TGTGCCAGCAGCGTAGCCAGGGGGCTATACAATGAGCAGTTCTTC.

The chain couples TRBV24-1 to TRBJ1-2; possible D gene TRBD1, 5 bases. Germline V gives CDR1 KGHDR, CDR2 SFDVKD. The CDR3 loop spans 12 amino acids. Trimming removed 6 bases from V and 8 bases from J, with 12 bases in between. CDR3 loop: CATSFGAGGYTF. CDR3 DNA: TGTGCCACCAGTTTTGGGGCCGGCGGCTACACCTTC.

This clonotype has only a few counts. V and J are TRBV7-9 and TRBJ1-3, with D possibly TRBD1 on 5 matching bases. The CDR3 is 15 amino acids. The germline V and J ends were trimmed by 4 bases and 0 bases, with 10 bases remaining between them. Germline values: CDR1 SEHNR, CDR2 FQNEAQ (reference sequence). The CDR3 reads CASSYSGVSGNTIYF. In DNA, the CDR3 is TGTGCCAGCAGCTACTCGGGGGTCTCTGGAAACACCATATATTTT.

In this sample, this clonotype turned up a few times. The chain links TRBV7-6 to TRBJ2-7; D is unclear. Germline CDR1 is SGHVS and CDR2 is FNYEAQ. V lost 2 bases, J lost 3 bases, and 14 bases lay in between. This CDR3 is 15 amino acids long. The CDR3 bases are TGTGCCAGCAGCTTATGGTCGGGTGGAGACTACGAGCAGTACTTC. It is translated as CASSLWSGGDYEQYF. Variable domain in full (rest from reference TRBV7-6 and TRBJ2-7): GAGVSQSPRYKVTKRGQDVALRCDPISGHVSLYWYRQALGQGPEFLTYFNYEAQQDKSGLPNDRFSAERPEGSISTLTIQRTEQRDSAMYRCASSLWSGGDYEQYFGPGTRLTVT.

A remark on this clonotype: The junction differs from germline at one of its ends, possibly a read error. The rearrangement uses TRBV2 and TRBJ2-5, with D possibly matching TRBD1 (5 bases). The CDR3 contains 13 residues. Germline V gene sequence: CDR1 SNHLY, CDR2 FYNNEI. The CDR3 here is CASRGRYQETQHF. CDR3 nucleotide sequence: TGTGCCAGCAGGGGGCGCTACCAAGAGACCCAGCACTTC.

This clonotype has more than one count but fewer than ten. This chain connects TRBV7-9 to TRBJ2-3; TRBD1 aligns across 8 bases. The CDR3 spans 13 residues. Germline CDR1 is SEHNR and CDR2 is FQNEAQ (reference sequence). Trimming cost V 10 bases and J 3 bases; bases outside gene matches: 6. The chain's CDR3 is CAIAGGPTDTQYF. Written as DNA, the CDR3 is TGTGCCATCGCAGGGGGCCCGACAGATACGCAGTATTTT. The full variable domain, with the rest looked up from reference TRBV7-9 and TRBJ2-3, is DTGVSQNPRHKITKRGQNVTFRCDPISEHNRLYWYRQTLGQGPEFLTYFQNEAQLEKSRLLSDRFSAERPKGSFSTLEIQRTEQGDSAMYLCAIAGGPTDTQYFGPGTRLTVL.

The table lists this clonotype with a few counts. One end of the junction fails to match germline, which may point to a read error. The chain uses TRBV2 and TRBJ1-2, with 10 positions matching TRBD1. This CDR3 region has 17 residues. The V gene's germline CDR1 is SNHLY and CDR2 FYNNEI. CDR3 sequence: CASTSTRTGGVNSGYTF. The DNA of the CDR3 is TGTGCCAGCACCTCGACTAGGACAGGGGGGGTGAACTCTGGCTACACCTTC.

In this sample, this clonotype turned up a few times. The chain is built from TRBV20-1 and TRBJ2-7; TRBD2 is a possible D gene (6 bases). The CDR3 extends over 15 amino acids. Germline V gene sequence: CDR1 DFQATT, CDR2 SNEGSKA (reference sequence). V was trimmed by 0 bases and J by 5 bases, leaving 17 bases between them. This CDR3 reads CSARDIGGDGNEQYF. In DNA form, the CDR3 reads TGCAGTGCTAGAGATATCGGAGGGGATGGTAACGAGCAGTACTTC.

This clonotype ranks as medium-sized. CDR3 bases: TGTGCCACCAGCAGAGATTCGGCAGGTGCCTACGAGCAGTACTTC. Its translation: CATSRDSAGAYEQYF. This rearrangement joins TRBV15 to TRBJ2-7; D remains unclear. Germline assignment: CDR1 LNHNV and CDR2 YYDKDF (reference sequence). V was cut by 0 bases and J by 2 bases, with 11 bases left in between. The CDR3 totals 15 residues.

The chain employs TRBV5-1 and TRBJ1-5; the D is unclear. Trimming left V 0 bases short and J 6 bases short, with 16 bases between. The CDR3 contains 16 residues. From germline, CDR1 is SGHRS and CDR2 YFSETQ. CDR3 DNA sequence: TGCGCCAGCAGCTTGGGAGGATTGGGCAGCGCTCAGCCCCAGCATTTT. Residues: CASSLGGLGSAQPQHF.

The chain has TRBV12-3 or TRBV12-4 and TRBJ2-5, with TRBD2 identical over 15 bases. The CDR3 consists of 18 residues. V trimming: 2 bases; J trimming: 5 bases; junction bases outside the gene matches: 9. DNA of the CDR3: TGTGCCAGCAGTTTATCCGGAGGGACTAGCGGGGGGATTGAGACCCAGTACTTC. It encodes CASSLSGGTSGGIETQYF.

The chain recombines TRBV7-6 with TRBJ2-1, with D possibly matching TRBD1 (6 bases). The V end lost 1 base, the J end lost 8 bases, and 6 bases lay between the germline ends. Germline V CDR1 and CDR2: SGHVS, FNYEAQ. The CDR3 runs to 12 residues. The CDR3 sequence: CASSLGQDEQFF. CDR3 in DNA: TGTGCCAGCAGCTTAGGACAGGATGAGCAGTTCTTC.

The chain is built from TRBV6-6 and TRBJ2-3; D call uncertain. The CDR3 spans 10 residues. Germline values: CDR1 MNHNY, CDR2 SVGAGI (reference sequence). V lost 8 bases, J lost 4 bases, and 4 bases lay in between. The CDR3 DNA reads TGTGCCAGCGGCGCAGATACGCAGTATTTT. Its translation: CASGADTQYF.

Only a few counts were recorded for this clonotype. The chain carries TRBV6-5 and TRBJ2-6, with 7 bases lining up with TRBD2. The CDR3 loop spans 17 amino acids. Trimming took 0 bases from V and 2 from J; bases not matched to a gene: 4. Germline V gene data show CDR1 as MNHEY and CDR2 as SVGAGI. DNA for the CDR3: TGTGCCAGCAGTTACTCGTGGGGGGGTGCTGGGGCCAACGTCCTGACTTTC. Protein product: CASSYSWGGAGANVLTF.

V is TRBV20-1 and J is TRBJ2-7; 7 bases are shared with TRBD2. The length of the CDR3 is 13 residues. The germline V gene encodes CDR1 DFQATT and CDR2 SNEGSKA (reference sequence). Trimming cost V 5 bases and J 1 base; bases outside gene matches: 5. The CDR3 DNA sequence: TGCAGTGCTTCTCCGGGACTATCCTACGAGCAGTACTTC. Protein: CSASPGLSYEQYF.